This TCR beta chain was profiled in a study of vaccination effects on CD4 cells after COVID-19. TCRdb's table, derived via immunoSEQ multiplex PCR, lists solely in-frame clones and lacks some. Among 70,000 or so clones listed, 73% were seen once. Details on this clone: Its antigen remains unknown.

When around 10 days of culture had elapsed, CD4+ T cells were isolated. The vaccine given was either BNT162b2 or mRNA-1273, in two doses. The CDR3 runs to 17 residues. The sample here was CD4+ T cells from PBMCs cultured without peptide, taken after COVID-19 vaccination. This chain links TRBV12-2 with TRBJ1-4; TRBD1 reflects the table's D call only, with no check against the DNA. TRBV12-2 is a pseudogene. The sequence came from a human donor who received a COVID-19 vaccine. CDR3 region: CASRLMSGRTGDEKLFF. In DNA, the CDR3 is TGTGCAAGTCGCTTAATGTCCGGTAGGACAGGGGATGAAAAACTGTTTTTT.